A selection of T cell receptor beta chains follows, all from one sample in a study of blood T cell repertoires in COVID-19. Measured with immunoSEQ multiplex PCR; TCRdb has only the in-frame clones, and not every one. The sample has 350,000 to 450,000 clones; 89% are singletons. Input material: PBMCs or T cells enriched from blood (not recorded which). These receptor sequences come from a woman aged 30 to 39 who had recovered from COVID-19. CDR3s include the opening cysteine and the closing phenylalanine or tryptophan.

v_call	cdr3_aa
TRBV6-5	CASSNPTGGYGYTF
TRBV18	CASSVTGQGLNTEAFF
TRBV29-1	CSVLASGDEQFF
TRBV2	CASSSQGRGEKLFF
TRBV30	CAWRTGGLEGYTF
TRBV6-5	CASSLNRDRGHGYTF
TRBV7-2	CASSLGGGNQPQHF
TRBV6-5	CASSYALGLYGYTF
TRBV30	CAWSGPGQGVWETQYF
TRBV29-1	CSVGGLAGGYSYEQYF
TRBV19	CASSISQGANSPLHF
TRBV28	CASRRGAPLRDTQYF
TRBV7-2	CASSLGGWDRALKPQHF
TRBV4-3	CASSQARFLGSGNTIYF
TRBV27	CASSFGVYEPQHF
TRBV19	CASSVTSGTYEQYF
TRBV28	CASSLWRASTEAFF
TRBV9	CASSVGRATGNTIYF